This TCR beta chain was profiled in a study of blood T cell repertoires in COVID-19. Study details: PBMCs, B-cell-depleted T cells, or T cells were the source of the cDNA or gDNA that made up the material.

V lost 4 bases and J lost 6, with 13 bases in between. The germline gives CDR1 SGDLS, CDR2 YYNGEE. CDR3 length equals 14 residues. Sequencing used immunoSEQ multiplex PCR; TCRdb keeps in-frame clones, though not all of them. The sample has about 150,000 clones; around 83% are singletons. The rearrangement uses TRBV9 and TRBJ2-2; TRBD2 is a possible D gene (6 bases). This TCR derives from a woman between 50 and 59 years old in a cohort sampled during active or convalescent COVID-19. Sequences were obtained from peripheral blood. The CDR3 nucleotides read TGTGCCAGCAGCCAGACTAGATCGGCCGGGGAGCTGTTTTTT. Its translation is CASSQTRSAGELFF.